These T cell receptor beta chains were read from a single sample in a study of blood T cells in healthy people across ages. TCRdb reanalysed the 5' RACE reads using MiXCR and keeps one entry per CDR3 protein. The data contain around 1.5 million distinct CDR3 sequences, approximately 60% of them singletons. The specimen sequenced was blood. These receptor sequences come from a man aged 18 to 35 in good health. Each CDR3 is given with its conserved first and last residue. D genes are given only for firm matches. The listing skips clone size in some rows; elsewhere it reads once, few, many or a size class.

size,J,V,D,CDR3,DNA
NA,TRBJ2-1,TRBV20-1,TRBD2,CSASFAGGHSSWNEQFF,TGCAGTGCTAGTTTTGCGGGAGGGCATTCTTCTTGGAATGAGCAGTTCTTC
NA,TRBJ2-7,TRBV4-3,NA,CASSQDLGLATYEQYF,TGCGCCAGCAGCCAAGATCTTGGCCTCGCCACCTACGAGCAGTACTTC
once,TRBJ2-7,TRBV29-1,NA,CSVVLAGLYEQYF,TGCAGCGTTGTTTTGGCGGGGCTGTACGAGCAGTACTTC
NA,TRBJ2-6,TRBV6-1,NA,CASRRENSNSGANVLTF,TGTGCCAGCAGACGAGAGAATTCAAACTCTGGGGCCAACGTCCTGACTTTC
NA,TRBJ2-7,TRBV7-9,TRBD1,CASSLGGTGALNSYEQYF,TGTGCCAGCAGCTTAGGCGGGACAGGGGCCTTGAACTCCTACGAGCAGTACTTC
NA,TRBJ1-1,TRBV5-1,NA,CASSFRAGNTEAFF,TGCGCCAGCAGCTTTCGGGCAGGGAACACTGAAGCTTTCTTT
few,TRBJ2-7,TRBV15,NA,CATSPEPGSYEQYF,TGTGCCACCAGCCCCGAACCAGGGTCGTACGAGCAGTACTTC
NA,TRBJ1-4,TRBV12-3/TRBV12-4,TRBD1,CASGTEGRTEKLFF,TGTGCCAGCGGGACAGAAGGACGGACCGAAAAACTGTTTTTT
NA,TRBJ2-7,TRBV4-1,NA,CASSPREVTLAGRPYEQYF,TGCGCCAGCAGCCCCCGGGAAGTTACTCTCGCGGGGCGCCCCTACGAGCAGTACTTC
NA,TRBJ2-7,TRBV12-3/TRBV12-4,NA,CASSRLGEQYF,TGTGCCAGCAGTAGACTAGGCGAGCAGTACTTC
NA,TRBJ2-2,TRBV11-2,TRBD2,CASSLAGTSPGELFF,TGTGCCAGCAGCTTAGCCGGGACTAGCCCCGGGGAGCTGTTTTTT
NA,TRBJ2-7,TRBV3-1,NA,CASSRGLWKPPYEQYF,TGTGCCAGCAGCCGAGGCCTTTGGAAACCCCCCTACGAGCAGTACTTC
NA,TRBJ1-1,TRBV28,NA,CASRAQGSGTEAFF,TGTGCCAGCAGGGCACAGGGAAGCGGCACTGAAGCTTTCTTT
NA,TRBJ2-5,TRBV12-3/TRBV12-4,NA,CASSLVEYQETQYF,TGTGCCAGCAGTTTAGTCGAGTACCAAGAGACCCAGTACTTC
many,TRBJ1-5,TRBV7-2,NA,CASSPQGGNQPQHF,TGTGCCAGCAGCCCACAGGGCGGCAATCAGCCCCAGCATTTT
NA,TRBJ1-1,TRBV6-5,NA,CASSLDRGSDTEAFF,TGTGCCAGCAGTCTTGACAGAGGGAGTGACACTGAAGCTTTCTTT
NA,TRBJ1-1,TRBV3-1,NA,CASRQSPYPPPEAFF,TGTGCCAGCAGGCAGAGCCCGTATCCCCCCCCTGAAGCTTTCTTT
few,TRBJ2-7,TRBV5-1,NA,CASSLLGLGTYEQYF,TGCGCCAGCAGCTTACTCGGACTGGGCACCTACGAGCAGTACTTC
NA,TRBJ2-4,TRBV4-1,NA,CASSRLEAVQNIQYF,TGCGCCAGCAGCCGCCTCGAGGCTGTCCAAAACATTCAGTACTTC
few,TRBJ2-7,TRBV5-5,TRBD1,CASSLGTGTYYEQYF,TGTGCCAGCAGCTTAGGGACAGGGACCTACTACGAGCAGTACTTC
NA,TRBJ1-2,TRBV20-1,NA,CSARLSRTGYGYTF,TGCAGTGCTAGGCTGAGTCGAACCGGCTATGGCTACACCTTC
NA,TRBJ2-7,TRBV12-3/TRBV12-4,TRBD1,CASSRDSGGLLEQYF,TGTGCCAGCAGCCGCGACTCAGGGGGATTACTCGAGCAGTACTTC
few,TRBJ2-7,TRBV29-1,NA,CSARQGLGYEQYF,TGCAGCGCCCGGCAAGGTCTAGGCTACGAGCAGTACTTC
NA,TRBJ2-3,TRBV7-2,NA,CASSHQHGRDTQYF,TGTGCCAGCAGCCACCAACACGGGCGAGATACGCAGTATTTT
few,TRBJ1-2,TRBV5-1,TRBD1,CASSHDRVSFYGYTF,TGCGCCAGCAGCCATGACAGGGTGTCCTTCTATGGCTACACCTTC
few,TRBJ2-7,TRBV28,NA,CASSLFAGRAYEQYF,TGTGCCAGCAGTTTATTCGCTGGCAGAGCCTACGAGCAGTACTTC
NA,TRBJ1-1,TRBV10-3,NA,CAISPNRNTEAFF,TGTGCCATCAGCCCAAACAGGAACACTGAAGCTTTCTTT
NA,TRBJ2-5,TRBV27,NA,CASRPDAYQETQYF,TGTGCCAGCAGGCCCGACGCGTACCAAGAGACCCAGTACTTC
NA,TRBJ1-1,TRBV12-3/TRBV12-4,NA,CASSFSVHEAFF,TGTGCCAGCAGTTTCAGCGTCCATGAAGCTTTCTTT
NA,TRBJ1-2,TRBV16,NA,CASSQGAPGFNGYTF,TGTGCCAGCAGCCAAGGTGCCCCGGGGTTCAATGGCTACACCTTC
NA,TRBJ2-1,TRBV7-9,NA,CVSSSLGEYNEQFF,TGTGTCAGCAGCTCCCTCGGAGAGTACAATGAGCAGTTCTTC
NA,TRBJ2-1,TRBV2,TRBD2,CASVAGGNEQFF,TGTGCCAGCGTAGCGGGGGGGAATGAGCAGTTCTTC
NA,TRBJ2-7,TRBV7-9,NA,CASSLADFEQYF,TGTGCCAGCAGCTTAGCAGATTTCGAGCAGTACTTC
NA,TRBJ1-3,TRBV12-3/TRBV12-4,NA,CASSPRAFSGNTIYF,TGTGCCAGCAGCCCCAGGGCATTCTCTGGAAACACCATATATTTT
NA,TRBJ2-1,TRBV7-2,TRBD2,CASSFSGGDSYNEQLF,TGTGCCAGCAGCTTTAGCGGGGGGGATTCCTACAATGAGCAGTTATTC
NA,TRBJ2-7,TRBV12-3/TRBV12-4,TRBD1,CASRLGTGGIYEQYF,TGTGCCAGCAGGTTAGGGACAGGGGGCATTTACGAGCAGTACTTC
few,TRBJ2-7,TRBV7-2,NA,CASSSRKGVAYEQYF,TGTGCCAGCAGCTCCCGGAAGGGGGTAGCCTACGAGCAGTACTTC